These 22 T cell receptor beta chains came from one sample sequenced in a study of blood T cell repertoires in COVID-19. This table comes from immunoSEQ multiplex PCR, and its TCRdb copy is limited to in-frame clones, with some not included. Found here are 250,000 to 300,000 clones, roughly nine tenths of them singletons; the top ten hold about 2%. Sequencing used peripheral blood. Source of these receptors: a woman in her 30s with COVID-19, enrolled during active disease.

This clone was seen a handful of times. This chain connects TRBV5-1 to TRBJ2-3; D possibly corresponds to TRBD2 (6 bases). The germline V gene has CDR1 SGHRS and CDR2 YFSETQ. V gave up 0 bases and J gave up 3 bases, with 14 bases separating them. The CDR3 consists of 16 residues. CDR3 residues: CASSLDPGDGTDTQYF. The CDR3 region has the DNA TGCGCCAGCAGCTTGGATCCGGGAGACGGGACAGATACGCAGTATTTT.

The chain carries TRBV29-1 and TRBJ2-3; the match to TRBD2 covers 8 bases. The length of the CDR3 is 13 residues. J lost 4 bases, V lost 6 bases, and 6 bases had no gene match. The germline V gene has CDR1 SQVTM and CDR2 ANQGSEA. CDR3 in DNA: TGCAGCGTGACTAGCGCTCCGGCAGATACGCAGTATTTT. Its protein is CSVTSAPADTQYF.

The V gene is TRBV27, the J gene TRBJ1-6; 8 bases fit TRBD1. From germline, CDR1 is MNHEY and CDR2 SMNVEV (reference sequence). The V segment lost 3 bases and the J segment 13 bases; nucleotides outside the gene matches: 5. The length of the CDR3 is 13 residues. CDR3 nucleotide sequence: TGTGCCAGCAGTTTGAATGACAGGGGCCCCCTCCACTTT. This translates into CASSLNDRGPLHF.

The chain employs TRBV7-9 and TRBJ1-2; the D gene is possibly TRBD1 (6 bases). CDR1 and CDR2 from the germline V gene are SEHNR and FQNEAQ (reference sequence). CDR3 length: 15 residues. Deletions cut 1 base from V and 4 bases from J, with 13 bases between. CDR3 DNA sequence: TGTGCCAGCAGCTTAGATACAGGGCGGGCCTATGGCTACACCTTC. Encoded protein: CASSLDTGRAYGYTF.

The rearrangement joins TRBV7-8 to TRBJ2-5, with 9 bases lining up with TRBD2. Per germline, CDR1 SGHVS and CDR2 FQNEAQ. The CDR3 runs to 16 residues. Germline trimming cut 6 bases from V and 5 bases from J; bases unmatched to any gene: 13. In DNA, the CDR3 is TGTGCCAGCAGTCCTAATAGCGGGAGTATTCTCGAGACCCAGTACTTC. It translates to CASSPNSGSILETQYF.

The J gene is TRBJ1-3, the V gene TRBV5-7; TRBD1 is a possible D gene (6 bases). TRBV5-7 belongs to the ORF category, with a function that is uncertain. The CDR3 has 18 amino acids. V lost 6 bases and J 0 bases, leaving 22 bases between the germline ends. CDR3 residues: CASILSTGTPSSGNTIYF. Written as DNA, the CDR3 is TGTGCCAGCATCTTAAGCACCGGGACACCGAGCTCTGGAAACACCATATATTTT.

The chain couples TRBV19 to TRBJ2-1; 10 bases map to TRBD1. The CDR3 runs 16 residues. The germline CDR1 and CDR2 sequences are LNHDA and SQIVND (reference sequence). V lost 1 base and J lost 6; bases outside the gene matches: 6. The CDR3 DNA follows: TGTGCCAGTAGTATAGGGGGGGACAGGGGACTCAATGAGCAGTTCTTC. Residues: CASSIGGDRGLNEQFF.

V and J are TRBV11-3 and TRBJ2-1, with D tentatively TRBD1 (6 bases). Trimming pared 1 base from V and 5 bases from J, leaving 12 bases between. This CDR3 comprises 15 residues. CDR1 is SGHNT and CDR2 is YENEEA in the germline V gene. The chain's CDR3 is CASSLVFQGNNEQFF. The CDR3 bases are TGTGCCAGCAGCTTAGTTTTCCAGGGGAACAATGAGCAGTTCTTC.

This clone was seen once. The J gene is TRBJ2-5, the V gene TRBV28, with 10 nucleotides matching TRBD2. CDR1 and CDR2 from the germline V gene are MDHEN and SYDVKM. The CDR3 is 18 amino acids. Trimming took 1 base from V and 2 from J; bases not matched to a gene: 10. CDR3 residues: CASSLFGLAEERQETQYF. CDR3 in DNA: TGTGCCAGCAGTTTATTCGGACTAGCGGAGGAACGTCAAGAGACCCAGTACTTC.

The CDR3 loop reads CAWTRLAGVEDTQYF. CDR3 bases: TGTGCCTGGACTAGGCTAGCGGGAGTAGAAGATACGCAGTATTTT. The chain links TRBV30 to TRBJ2-3; TRBD2 matches 10 bases. The V gene end was trimmed by 4 bases and the J gene end by 5 bases; junction bases not matched to a gene: 9. The CDR3 covers 15 residues. CDR1 and CDR2 (germline): GTSNPN, SVGIG (reference sequence).

The chain carries TRBV3-1 (or the pseudogene TRBV3-2) and TRBJ1-2; 7 positions agree with TRBD1. The junction had 9 bases not matched to a gene; V was cut back by 1 base and J by 7 bases. Per the germline V gene, CDR1 is LGHDT and CDR2 is YNNKEL (reference sequence). The CDR3 runs 15 residues. The CDR3 DNA reads TGTGCCAGCAGCCAAGGCCGGGACAGAAGCTCTGGCTACACCTTC. Amino acid sequence: CASSQGRDRSSGYTF.

This clone was recorded only once. The chain recombines TRBV29-1 with TRBJ1-1; TRBD1 might be the D (6 bases). Per the germline V gene, CDR1 is SQVTM and CDR2 is ANQGSEA. V lost 6 bases to trimming and J lost 2 bases, with 10 bases between them. This CDR3 region has 12 residues. The CDR3 bases are TGCAGCGTGTTACAGGGCAACACTGAAGCTTTCTTT. Translated, it gives CSVLQGNTEAFF. The variable domain in full, with the rest retrieved from reference TRBV29-1 and TRBJ1-1, is SAVISQKPSRDICQRGTSLTIQCQVDSQVTMMFWYRQQPGQSLTLIATANQGSEATYESGFVIDKFPISRPNLTFSTLTVSNMSPEDSSIYLCSVLQGNTEAFFGQGTRLTVV.

CDR3 sequence reads: CASSPLQTPTGNTIYF. DNA of the CDR3: TGTGCCAGCAGCCCATTACAGACACCTACCGGAAACACCATATATTTT. This chain links TRBV6-6 with TRBJ1-3; unclear D gene. The V gene's germline CDR1 is MNHNY and CDR2 SVGAGI (reference sequence). This CDR3 region has 16 residues. V was trimmed by 6 bases and J by 4 bases, leaving 19 bases between them.

The chain carries TRBV19 and TRBJ2-1; TRBD1 aligns across 11 bases. CDR3 size: 14 residues. Germline lookup yields CDR1 LNHDA and CDR2 SQIVND (reference sequence). J lost 9 bases, V lost 5 bases, and 6 bases had no gene match. The CDR3 DNA follows: TGTGCCAGTAGTCTCGGGACAGGGGGTTTTGAGCAGTTCTTC. Amino acids: CASSLGTGGFEQFF.

The chain couples TRBV2 to TRBJ2-6; 7 nucleotides agree with TRBD1. The length of the CDR3 is 16 residues. Germline trimming cut 5 bases from V and 2 bases from J; bases unmatched to any gene: 6. Germline V lookup: CDR1 SNHLY, CDR2 FYNNEI. CDR3 loop: CASSSLTGPGANVLTF. The CDR3 DNA reads as TGTGCCAGCAGTTCGCTGACAGGGCCTGGGGCCAACGTCCTGACTTTC.

The chain has TRBV19 and TRBJ2-6; perhaps TRBD1 as D (6 bases). Germline assignment: CDR1 LNHDA and CDR2 SQIVND (reference sequence). V lost 0 bases and J lost 0, with 6 bases in between. The CDR3 covers 16 residues. CDR3 in amino acids: CASSIEGGSGANVLTF. For the CDR3, the DNA is TGTGCCAGTAGTATAGAAGGGGGCTCTGGGGCCAACGTCCTGACTTTC.

The rearrangement links TRBV11-2 to TRBJ1-3; D may be TRBD1 (5 bases). CDR1 and CDR2 (germline): SGHAT, FQNNGV. V was clipped by 1 base and J by 4 bases, with 14 bases between them. The CDR3 loop spans 16 amino acids. The CDR3 DNA reads as TGTGCCAGCAGCTTAGGGCAGGGCGCGAACGGAAACACCATATATTTT. It translates to CASSLGQGANGNTIYF.

This clone was recorded once. The CDR3 here is CSAGTGDRTQYF. The CDR3 nucleotides read TGCAGCGCGGGGACAGGGGATCGAACGCAGTATTTT. The chain employs TRBV29-1 and TRBJ2-3, with 10 bases aligning to TRBD1. Losses at the gene ends were 7 bases for V and 9 bases for J; bases not matched to a gene: 7. The germline gives CDR1 SQVTM, CDR2 ANQGSEA. This CDR3 has 12 residues.

The V call is TRBV12-3 or TRBV12-4, the J call TRBJ2-7; 8 bases agree with TRBD1. The CDR3 covers 13 residues. J lost 5 bases, V lost 5 bases, and 5 bases had no gene match. This chain's CDR3 is CASSLRTGNEQYF. As DNA, the CDR3 is TGTGCCAGCAGTCTACGGACAGGGAACGAGCAGTACTTC.

This clone was counted only a few times. The chain employs TRBV10-3 and TRBJ1-6; TRBD1 aligns across 7 bases. The CDR3 runs 16 residues. Germline CDR1 ENHRY, CDR2 SYGVKD. V trimming: 0 bases; J trimming: 7 bases; junction bases outside the gene matches: 6. CDR3 nucleotides: TGTGCCATCAGTGAGTCCCCAGGGGGGAGGAATTCACCCCTCCACTTT. Its protein is CAISESPGGRNSPLHF.

The chain recombines TRBV9 with TRBJ1-3; TRBD1 aligns across 9 bases. After removal of 0 bases from V and 6 bases from J, the junction contained 13 bases not matched to a gene. The CDR3 is 18 residues long. The germline gives CDR1 SGDLS, CDR2 YYNGEE. This CDR3 reads CASSVATGGSSGVNTIYF. The CDR3 coding sequence is TGTGCCAGCAGCGTAGCGACAGGGGGAAGCTCAGGAGTAAACACCATATATTTT.

The J gene is TRBJ1-1, the V gene TRBV25-1, with a possible D match to TRBD1 (5 bases). V was cut by 3 bases and J by 0 bases, with 11 bases left in between. The CDR3 contains 15 residues. Looked up from germline, CDR1 is MGHDK and CDR2 is SYGVNS. CDR3 DNA: TGTGCCAGCAGTGATGACAGAGACATGAACACTGAAGCTTTCTTT. Translated: CASSDDRDMNTEAFF.